One T cell receptor beta chain is described in this entry. TCRdb ran MiXCR on the RT-PCR reads and lists one entry per CDR3 protein. In the table there are fewer than 500,000 distinct CDR3 sequences, roughly 17% of which are singletons. Germline loops: CDR1 MNHNS, CDR2 SASEGT. With 5 bases clipped from V and 3 bases from J, the junction kept 11 bases outside the gene matches. The CDR3 totals 16 residues. This sample was taken from a study of patients and donors after allogeneic stem cell transplantation. The chain uses TRBV6-1 and TRBJ2-3, with 7 positions matching TRBD1. Sequenced: blood, either unsorted or a sorted T cell fraction (not recorded which). The receptor was derived from a human donor who was either an allogeneic HSCT recipient or a stem cell or donor lymphocyte infusion donor (not recorded which). It is not recorded whose cells these are; they may come from a transplant donor. CDR3 residues: CASSKSGTAITDTQYF. CDR3 sequence (DNA): TGTGCCAGCAGTAAGTCCGGGACAGCTATTACAGATACGCAGTATTTT.